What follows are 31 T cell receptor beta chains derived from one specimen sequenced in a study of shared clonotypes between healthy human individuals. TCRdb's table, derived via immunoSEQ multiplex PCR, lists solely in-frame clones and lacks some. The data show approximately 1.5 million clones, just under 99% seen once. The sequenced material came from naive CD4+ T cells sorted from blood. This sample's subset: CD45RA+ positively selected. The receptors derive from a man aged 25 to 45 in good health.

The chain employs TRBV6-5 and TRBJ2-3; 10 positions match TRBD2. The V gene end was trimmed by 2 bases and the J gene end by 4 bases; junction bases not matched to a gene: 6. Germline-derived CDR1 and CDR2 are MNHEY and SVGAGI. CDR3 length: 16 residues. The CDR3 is CASSYLSAGGPDTQYF. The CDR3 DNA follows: TGTGCCAGCAGTTACCTCTCAGCGGGAGGGCCAGATACGCAGTATTTT.

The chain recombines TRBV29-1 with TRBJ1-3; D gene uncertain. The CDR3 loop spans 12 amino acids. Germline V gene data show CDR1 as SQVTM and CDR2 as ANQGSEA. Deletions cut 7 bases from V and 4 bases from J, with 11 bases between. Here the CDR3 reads CSARFTGNTIYF. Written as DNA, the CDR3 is TGCAGCGCCCGTTTTACCGGAAACACCATATATTTT.

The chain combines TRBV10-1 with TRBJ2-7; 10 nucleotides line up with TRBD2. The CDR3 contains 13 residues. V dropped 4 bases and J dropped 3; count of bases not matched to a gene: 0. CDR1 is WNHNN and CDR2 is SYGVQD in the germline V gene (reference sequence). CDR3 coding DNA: TGCGCCAGCAGTGCTAGCGGGAGCTACGAGCAGTACTTC. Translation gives CASSASGSYEQYF.

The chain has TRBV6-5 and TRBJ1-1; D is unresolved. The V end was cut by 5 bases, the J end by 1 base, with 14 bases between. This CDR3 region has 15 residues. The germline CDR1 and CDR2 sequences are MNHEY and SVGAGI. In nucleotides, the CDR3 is TGTGCCAGCAGTCAAGGAAGAGTTAAGAACACTGAAGCTTTCTTT. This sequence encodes CASSQGRVKNTEAFF.

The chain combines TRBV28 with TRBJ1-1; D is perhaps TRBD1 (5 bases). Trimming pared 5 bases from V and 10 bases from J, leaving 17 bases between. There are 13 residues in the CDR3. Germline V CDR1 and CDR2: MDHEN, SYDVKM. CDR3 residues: CASSLLAGGIAFF. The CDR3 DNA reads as TGTGCCAGCAGTCTGCTGGCGGGGGGTATAGCTTTCTTT.

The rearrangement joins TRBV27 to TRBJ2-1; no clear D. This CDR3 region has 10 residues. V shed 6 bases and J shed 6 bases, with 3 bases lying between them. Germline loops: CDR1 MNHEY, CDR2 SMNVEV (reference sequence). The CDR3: CASRGNEQFF. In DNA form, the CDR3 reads TGTGCCAGCAGGGGCAATGAGCAGTTCTTC.

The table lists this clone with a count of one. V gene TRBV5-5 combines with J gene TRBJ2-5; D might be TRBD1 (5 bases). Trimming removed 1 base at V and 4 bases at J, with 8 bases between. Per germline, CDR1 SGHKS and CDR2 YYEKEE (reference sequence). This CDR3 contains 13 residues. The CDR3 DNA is TGTGCCAGCAGCTTGCGCAGGGCAGAGACCCAGTACTTC. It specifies CASSLRRAETQYF. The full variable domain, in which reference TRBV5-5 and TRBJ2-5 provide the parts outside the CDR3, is DAGVTQSPTHLIKTRGQQVTLRCSPISGHKSVSWYQQVLGQGPQFIFQYYEKEERGRGNFPDRFSARQFPNYSSELNVNALLLGDSALYLCASSLRRAETQYFGPGTRLLVL.

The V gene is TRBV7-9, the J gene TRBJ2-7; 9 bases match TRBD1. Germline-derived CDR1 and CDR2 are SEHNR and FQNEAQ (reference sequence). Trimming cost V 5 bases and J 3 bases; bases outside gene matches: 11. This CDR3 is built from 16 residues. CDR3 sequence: CASSGRQGVKNYEQYF. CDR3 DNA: TGTGCCAGCAGCGGCCGACAGGGGGTAAAAAACTACGAGCAGTACTTC. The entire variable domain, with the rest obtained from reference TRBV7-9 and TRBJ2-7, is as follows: DTGVSQNPRHKITKRGQNVTFRCDPISEHNRLYWYRQTLGQGPEFLTYFQNEAQLEKSRLLSDRFSAERPKGSFSTLEIQRTEQGDSAMYLCASSGRQGVKNYEQYFGPGTRLTVT.

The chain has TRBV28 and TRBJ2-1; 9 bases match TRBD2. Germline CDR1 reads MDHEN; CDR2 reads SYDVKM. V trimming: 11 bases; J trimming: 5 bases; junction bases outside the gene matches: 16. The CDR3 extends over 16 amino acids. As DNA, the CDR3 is TGTGCCCTAGGGAATAGCGGGAGATTTCTCCACAATGAGCAGTTCTTC. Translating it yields CALGNSGRFLHNEQFF.

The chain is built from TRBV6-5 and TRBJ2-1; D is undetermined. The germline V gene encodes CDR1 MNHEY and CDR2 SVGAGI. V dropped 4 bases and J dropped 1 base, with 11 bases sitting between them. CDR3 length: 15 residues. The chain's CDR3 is CASSSSGLSYNEQFF. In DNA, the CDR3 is TGTGCCAGCAGTTCAAGTGGTCTATCCTACAATGAGCAGTTCTTC.

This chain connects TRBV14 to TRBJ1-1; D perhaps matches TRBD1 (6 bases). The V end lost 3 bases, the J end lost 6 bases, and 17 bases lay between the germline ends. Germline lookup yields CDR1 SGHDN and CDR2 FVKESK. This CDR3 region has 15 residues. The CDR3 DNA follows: TGTGCCAGCAGCCAGGAGCACTTCAGGACAGCTGAAGCTTTCTTT. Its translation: CASSQEHFRTAEAFF.

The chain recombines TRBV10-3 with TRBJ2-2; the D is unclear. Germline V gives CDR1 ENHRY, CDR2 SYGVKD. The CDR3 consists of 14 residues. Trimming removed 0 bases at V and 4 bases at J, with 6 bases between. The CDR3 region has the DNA TGTGCCATCAGTGAGTCAGGGTCCACCGGGGAGCTGTTTTTT. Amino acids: CAISESGSTGELFF.

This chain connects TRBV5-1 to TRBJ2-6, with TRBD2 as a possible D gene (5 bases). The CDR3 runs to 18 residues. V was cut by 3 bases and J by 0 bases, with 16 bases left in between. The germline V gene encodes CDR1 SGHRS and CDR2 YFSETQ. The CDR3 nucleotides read TGCGCCAGCAGCTCTGGTCCGGGAATCAGCTCTGGGGCCAACGTCCTGACTTTC. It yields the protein CASSSGPGISSGANVLTF. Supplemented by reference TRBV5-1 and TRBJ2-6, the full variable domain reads KAGVTQTPRYLIKTRGQQVTLSCSPISGHRSVSWYQQTPGQGLQFLFEYFSETQRNKGNFPGRFSGRQFSNSRSEMNVSTLELGDSALYLCASSSGPGISSGANVLTFGAGSRLTVL.

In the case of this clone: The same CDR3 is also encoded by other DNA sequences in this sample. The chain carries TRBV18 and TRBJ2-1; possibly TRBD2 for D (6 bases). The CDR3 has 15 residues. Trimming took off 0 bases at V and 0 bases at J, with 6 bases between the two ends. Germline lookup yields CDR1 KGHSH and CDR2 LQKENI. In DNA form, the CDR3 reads TGTGCCAGCTCACCACCCGGGAGCTCCTACAATGAGCAGTTCTTC. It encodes CASSPPGSSYNEQFF. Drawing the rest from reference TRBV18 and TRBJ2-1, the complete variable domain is NAGVMQNPRHLVRRRGQEARLRCSPMKGHSHVYWYRQLPEEGLKFMVYLQKENIIDESGMPKERFSAEFPKEGPSILRIQQVVRGDSAAYFCASSPPGSSYNEQFFGPGTRLTVL.

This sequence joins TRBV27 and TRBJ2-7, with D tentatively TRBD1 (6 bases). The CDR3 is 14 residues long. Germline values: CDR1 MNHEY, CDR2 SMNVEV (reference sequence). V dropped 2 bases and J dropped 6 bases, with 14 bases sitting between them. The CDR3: CASSLRDPRGEQYF. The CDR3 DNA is TGTGCCAGCAGTTTAAGGGACCCCAGGGGCGAGCAGTACTTC.

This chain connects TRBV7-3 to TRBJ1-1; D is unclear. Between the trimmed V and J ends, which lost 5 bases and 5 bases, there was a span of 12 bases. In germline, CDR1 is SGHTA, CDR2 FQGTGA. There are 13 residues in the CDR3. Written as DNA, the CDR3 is TGTGCCAGCAGCCCCAACACGGGGACTGAAGCTTTCTTT. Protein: CASSPNTGTEAFF.

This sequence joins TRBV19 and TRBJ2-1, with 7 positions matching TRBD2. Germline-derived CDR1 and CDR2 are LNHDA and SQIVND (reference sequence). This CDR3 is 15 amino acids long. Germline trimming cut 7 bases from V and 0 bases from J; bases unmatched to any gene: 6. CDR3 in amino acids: CASTSGASSYNEQFF. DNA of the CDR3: TGTGCCAGTACGAGCGGGGCTAGCTCCTACAATGAGCAGTTCTTC.

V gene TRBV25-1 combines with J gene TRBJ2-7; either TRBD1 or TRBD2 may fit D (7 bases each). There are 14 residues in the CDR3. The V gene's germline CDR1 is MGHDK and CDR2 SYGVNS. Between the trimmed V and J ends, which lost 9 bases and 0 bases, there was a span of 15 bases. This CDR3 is CASRGREYSYEQYF. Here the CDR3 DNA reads TGTGCCAGTAGGGGGCGGGAGTACTCCTACGAGCAGTACTTC.

This CDR3 reads CASSYLAGDEQFF. Here the CDR3 DNA reads TGTGCCAGCAGTTATTTGGCTGGGGATGAGCAGTTCTTC. The rearrangement links TRBV6-5 to TRBJ2-1; D gene unclear. Trimming took 3 bases from V and 8 from J, leaving 11 bases between them. The CDR3 covers 13 residues. Germline CDR1 is MNHEY and CDR2 is SVGAGI.

The CDR3 DNA sequence: TGTGCCAGCAGTCGACTAGCGGGAGCGACCTACGAGCAGTACTTC. This gives the protein CASSRLAGATYEQYF. The chain couples TRBV2 to TRBJ2-7, with TRBD2 matching 12 bases. V lost 5 bases, J lost 2 bases, and 4 bases stayed unmatched. This CDR3 is built from 15 residues. Germline-derived CDR1 and CDR2 are SNHLY and FYNNEI. Full variable domain (missing parts from reference TRBV2 and TRBJ2-7): EPEVTQTPSHQVTQMGQEVILRCVPISNHLYFYWYRQILGQKVEFLVSFYNNEISEKSEIFDDQFSVERPDGSNFTLKIRSTKLEDSAMYFCASSRLAGATYEQYFGPGTRLTVT.

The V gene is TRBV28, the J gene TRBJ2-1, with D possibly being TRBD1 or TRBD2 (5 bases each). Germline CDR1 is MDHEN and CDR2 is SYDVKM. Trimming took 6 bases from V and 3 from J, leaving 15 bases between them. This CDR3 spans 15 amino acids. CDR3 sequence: CASSPGQTIYNEQFF. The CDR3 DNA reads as TGTGCCAGCAGCCCGGGGCAGACCATCTACAATGAGCAGTTCTTC.

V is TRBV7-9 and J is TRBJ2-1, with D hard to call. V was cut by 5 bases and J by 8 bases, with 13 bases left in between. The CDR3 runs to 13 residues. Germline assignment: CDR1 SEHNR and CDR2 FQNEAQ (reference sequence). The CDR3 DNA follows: TGTGCCAGCAGCCTTGCTAACTGGGATGAGCAGTTCTTC. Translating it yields CASSLANWDEQFF.

CDR3 sequence reads: CASSLGTGKANYGYTF. Written as DNA, the CDR3 is TGTGCCAGCAGCTTGGGGACAGGAAAGGCTAACTATGGCTACACCTTC. The V call is TRBV5-5, the J call TRBJ1-2; TRBD1 agrees at 7 bases. Germline V gene lookup returns CDR1 SGHKS and CDR2 YYEKEE (reference sequence). Trimming at V came to 0 bases and at J to 0 bases, leaving 5 bases not matched to a gene. The CDR3 totals 16 residues.

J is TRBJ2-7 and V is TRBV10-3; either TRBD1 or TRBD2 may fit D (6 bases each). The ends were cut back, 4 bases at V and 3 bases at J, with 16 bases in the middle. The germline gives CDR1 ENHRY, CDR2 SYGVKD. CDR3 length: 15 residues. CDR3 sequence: CAISVIRGTNYEQYF. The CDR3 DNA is TGTGCCATCAGTGTTATCCGGGGGACAAACTACGAGCAGTACTTC.

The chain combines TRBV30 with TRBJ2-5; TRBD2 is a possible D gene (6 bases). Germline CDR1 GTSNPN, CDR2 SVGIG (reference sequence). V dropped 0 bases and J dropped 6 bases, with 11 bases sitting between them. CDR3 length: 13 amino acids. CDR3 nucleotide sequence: TGTGCCTGGAGTGTAGGGGAGGCTAAGACCCAGTACTTC. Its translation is CAWSVGEAKTQYF.

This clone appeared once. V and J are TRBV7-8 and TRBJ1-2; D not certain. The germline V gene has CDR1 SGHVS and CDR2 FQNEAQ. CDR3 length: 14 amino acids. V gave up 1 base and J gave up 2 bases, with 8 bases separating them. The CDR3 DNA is TGTGCCAGCAGCTTAGTCCACGAAAACTATGGCTACACCTTC. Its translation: CASSLVHENYGYTF.

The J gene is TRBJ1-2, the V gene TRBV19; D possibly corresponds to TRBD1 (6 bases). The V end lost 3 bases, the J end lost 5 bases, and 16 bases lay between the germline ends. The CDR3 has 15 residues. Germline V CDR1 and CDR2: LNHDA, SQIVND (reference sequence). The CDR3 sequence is CASSILGQRVYGYTF. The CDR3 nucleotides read TGTGCCAGTAGTATCCTTGGACAGAGGGTTTATGGCTACACCTTC.

CDR3 DNA sequence: TGTGCCAGCAGTTACTTATCCGGCCGGAGGTACAATGAGCAGTTCTTC. Encoded protein: CASSYLSGRRYNEQFF. The chain recombines TRBV6-5 with TRBJ2-1; D is possibly TRBD2 (5 bases). CDR1 is MNHEY, CDR2 SVGAGI, per germline. Trimming pared 1 base from V and 4 bases from J, leaving 14 bases between. The CDR3 has 16 residues.

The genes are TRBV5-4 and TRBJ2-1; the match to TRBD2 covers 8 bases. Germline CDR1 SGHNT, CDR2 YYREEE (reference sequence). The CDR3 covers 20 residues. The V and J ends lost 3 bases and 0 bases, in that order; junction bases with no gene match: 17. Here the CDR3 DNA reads TGTGCCAGCAGCTCGAAAAAACGAAATAGCGGGATATCCTCCTACAATGAGCAGTTCTTC. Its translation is CASSSKKRNSGISSYNEQFF. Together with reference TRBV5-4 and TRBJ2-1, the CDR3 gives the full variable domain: ETGVTQSPTHLIKTRGQQVTLRCSSQSGHNTVSWYQQALGQGPQFIFQYYREEENGRGNFPPRFSGLQFPNYSSELNVNALELDDSALYLCASSSKKRNSGISSYNEQFFGPGTRLTVL.

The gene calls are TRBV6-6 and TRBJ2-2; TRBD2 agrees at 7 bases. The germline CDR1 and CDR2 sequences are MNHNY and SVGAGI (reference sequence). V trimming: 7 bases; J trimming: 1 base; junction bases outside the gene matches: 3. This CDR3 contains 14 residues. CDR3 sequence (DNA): TGTGCCAGCAATCGGGGGGAGAACACCGGGGAGCTGTTTTTT. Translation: CASNRGENTGELFF.

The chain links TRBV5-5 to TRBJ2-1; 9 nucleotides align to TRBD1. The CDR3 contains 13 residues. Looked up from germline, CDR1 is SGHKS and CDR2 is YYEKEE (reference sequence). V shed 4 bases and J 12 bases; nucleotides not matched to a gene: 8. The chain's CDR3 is CASSDRDRVRQFF. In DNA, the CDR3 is TGTGCCAGCAGCGACCGGGACAGGGTACGGCAGTTCTTC.